Each of the 3 T cell receptor beta chains below was sequenced from the same sample in a study of regulatory T cells in long-lasting Graves disease. As for time point: persistent/refractory GD, antithyroid drugs over 5 years with positive TRAb. Extracted RNA from PBMCs served as the source of the TCR library. Arm-PCR with iRepertoire HTBI primers amplified the CDR3 regions for these TCR beta libraries. TCRdb independently ran MiXCR on the multiplex PCR reads; one entry per CDR3 protein. The sample lists roughly 490,000 distinct CDR3 sequences, 22% seen once, with around 13% in the top ten. Material: peripheral blood mononuclear cells (PBMCs), obtained when the disease was refractory, from a patient treated with antithyroid drugs. These receptor sequences come from a female donor with Graves disease.

This clonotype was detected many times. The J gene is TRBJ1-1, the V gene TRBV6-1; D remains unclear. Germline loops: CDR1 MNHNS, CDR2 SASEGT. CDR3 size: 12 residues. Trimming pared 2 bases from V and 4 bases from J, leaving 5 bases between. CDR3 region: CASSELPTEAFF. CDR3 coding DNA: TGTGCCAGCAGTGAATTACCCACTGAAGCTTTCTTT.

This clonotype was seen many times. This chain uses TRBV6-2 or TRBV6-3 with TRBJ2-7, with 9 bases identical to TRBD2. With V trimmed by 4 bases and J by 2 bases, 3 bases remained unmatched. CDR3 size: 14 residues. CDR1 and CDR2 (germline): MNHEY, SVGEGT. In DNA form, the CDR3 reads TGTGCCAGCAGTTCGGTAGCGGGGGCCTACGAGCAGTACTTC. It encodes CASSSVAGAYEQYF.

V gene TRBV19 combines with J gene TRBJ2-7; D unclear. Trimming stripped 0 bases from V and 3 bases from J, with 6 bases between. The CDR3 runs to 13 residues. Germline V gives CDR1 LNHDA, CDR2 SQIVND (reference sequence). CDR3 nucleotides: TGTGCCAGTAGTATAGAAGGGAACTACGAGCAGTACTTC. Its translation is CASSIEGNYEQYF.